The rows below give T cell receptor beta chains drawn from one sample of a study of T-cell reconstitution after alpha-beta-depleted transplantation in children. Using its own MiXCR run on the PCR reads, TCRdb lists one record per CDR3 protein. The table records a few hundred thousand distinct CDR3 sequences, around 10% of them present only once. The sequencing used PBMCs from the stem cell graft donor, collected from the stem cell graft. The receptors originated from a human donor who donated a stem cell graft to a child with acute lymphoblastic leukemia. CDR3s include the opening cysteine and the closing phenylalanine or tryptophan. Fields, in order: CDR3 DNA, CDR3 protein, J gene, D gene, clone size, V gene. A D gene is named only where the DNA matches it firmly. Some rows have no size entry. The others give once, few or many, or a class for an expanded clone.

TGCAGTGCTAGAAAGGCTAGCGGGGCCCGGGAGCAGTTCTTC | CSARKASGAREQFF | TRBJ2-1 | TRBD2 | many | TRBV20-1
TGTGCCAGCAGCTTTTTTACAGGGGCGTCCTACAATGAGCAGTTCTTC | CASSFFTGASYNEQFF | TRBJ2-1 | TRBD1 | - | TRBV7-9
TGTGCCAGCAGCCCCTTAGGGGACAGCCAGGAGACCCAGTACTTC | CASSPLGDSQETQYF | TRBJ2-5 | TRBD1 | - | TRBV13
TGCAGTGCTCGGGGGGGTGATAATTCACCCCTCCACTTT | CSARGGDNSPLHF | TRBJ1-6 | - | - | TRBV20-1
TGCAGTGCTAGAGATATGACTAGCGGGAGGGTGAGCACCGGGGAGCTGTTTTTT | CSARDMTSGRVSTGELFF | TRBJ2-2 | TRBD2 | - | TRBV20-1
TGTGCCAGCAGCGCAGGACAGGGGTCCAATTCACCCCTCCACTTT | CASSAGQGSNSPLHF | TRBJ1-6 | TRBD1 | - | TRBV7-6
TGCAGTGCCACCCGACAGGACACTGAAGCTTTCTTT | CSATRQDTEAFF | TRBJ1-1 | - | - | TRBV20-1
TGTGCCAGCAGCTCACTGGGCGGGTCGGCCTACAATGAGCAGTTCTTC | CASSSLGGSAYNEQFF | TRBJ2-1 | - | - | TRBV5-5
TGTGCCAGCAGTTACTTAGCGACCTACGAGCAGTACTTC | CASSYLATYEQYF | TRBJ2-7 | - | many | TRBV6-2/TRBV6-3
TGTGCCAGCAGCTTAGCTCCAGCGGGAGGGGGGAACGAGCAGTACTTC | CASSLAPAGGGNEQYF | TRBJ2-7 | TRBD2 | few | TRBV7-2
TGCAGTGCTAGGCAGACGGGTTTTAATAGCAATCAGCCCCAGCATTTT | CSARQTGFNSNQPQHF | TRBJ1-5 | - | many | TRBV20-1
TGTACCAGCAGCCGACCTGGGGTCGGGACTAATCGTGTCAATGAGCAGTTCTTC | CTSSRPGVGTNRVNEQFF | TRBJ2-1 | TRBD2 | - | TRBV12-3/TRBV12-4
TGTGCCAGCAGCCCCGGCCCCCAGGGCTCTGGCTACACCTTC | CASSPGPQGSGYTF | TRBJ1-2 | - | many | TRBV7-3
TGTGCCAGTAGTATAACGTTCACAGGGGGAACGGCGGAGTACTTC | CASSITFTGGTAEYF | TRBJ2-7 | TRBD1 | - | TRBV19
TGTGCCAGCAGCTTATTTACTAGAGGTGAGCAGTTCTTC | CASSLFTRGEQFF | TRBJ2-1 | - | - | TRBV7-2
TGCAGCGTGGACAGGTTAAACATTCAGTACTTC | CSVDRLNIQYF | TRBJ2-4 | TRBD1 | - | TRBV29-1
TGTGCCATCAGGCAAACGAGCGGGAGTCCCCACAATGAGCAGTTCTTC | CAIRQTSGSPHNEQFF | TRBJ2-1 | TRBD2 | - | TRBV10-3
TGCAGTGCTAGAAAGTCGGGGGGCGTGGAGACCCAGTACTTC | CSARKSGGVETQYF | TRBJ2-5 | - | few | TRBV20-1
TGTGCCAAAACCAACACCTACGAGCAGTACTTC | CAKTNTYEQYF | TRBJ2-7 | - | - | TRBV13
TGCGCCAGCAGCCAAGTCGGGGGGATGAACACTGAAGCTTTCTTT | CASSQVGGMNTEAFF | TRBJ1-1 | - | - | TRBV4-1
TGTGCCAGCAGCAAAGCGCTGGAGGGAAAAGAGACCCAGTACTTC | CASSKALEGKETQYF | TRBJ2-5 | - | - | TRBV21-1
TGTGCCAGCAGTCCAGACCAGGGGATCGACACTGAAGCTTTCTTT | CASSPDQGIDTEAFF | TRBJ1-1 | - | many | TRBV12-3/TRBV12-4
TGTGCCAGCAGCCGGAGGGGACGGGGACTCCGCTACGAGCAGTACTTC | CASSRRGRGLRYEQYF | TRBJ2-7 | - | - | TRBV4-2
TGTGCCAGCGTAGCACCTGCAGATACGCAGTATTTT | CASVAPADTQYF | TRBJ2-3 | - | few | TRBV28
TGTGCCAGCAGCTCAGACCTATACAATGAGCAGTTCTTC | CASSSDLYNEQFF | TRBJ2-1 | - | few | TRBV7-9
TGCGCCAGCAGAAATCACGGAGGGCAGGGCAATGAGCAGTTCTTC | CASRNHGGQGNEQFF | TRBJ2-1 | - | many | TRBV5-1
TGTGCCAGCAGGCGGGCGTCCTCCTACAATGAGCAGTTCTTC | CASRRASSYNEQFF | TRBJ2-1 | - | few | TRBV7-9
TGTGCCAGCAGCGGGGGAGCGGGACTAGCAGCCTACGAGCAGTACTTC | CASSGGAGLAAYEQYF | TRBJ2-7 | TRBD2 | many | TRBV7-9
TGCGCCAGCAGCCAAGATTTGGTAGCGGGAGAACTATCCTACGAGCAGTACTTC | CASSQDLVAGELSYEQYF | TRBJ2-7 | TRBD2 | few | TRBV4-3
TGTACCAGCAGTCCCCCAGGGGGCACGGCTAGCGGGAGGAACGCTGAGCAGTTCTTC | CTSSPPGGTASGRNAEQFF | TRBJ2-1 | TRBD2 | - | TRBV3-1
TGTGCCACCAGCAGGGGACCAGGGAGCACAGATACGCAGTATTTT | CATSRGPGSTDTQYF | TRBJ2-3 | - | - | TRBV15
TGCGCCAGCAGCTTGGAGCCGGGACATTACAATCAGCCCCAGCATTTT | CASSLEPGHYNQPQHF | TRBJ1-5 | - | few | TRBV5-1
TGTGCCAGCAGTTTTGCCGGCAGGGGGAATACCGGGGAGCTGTTTTTT | CASSFAGRGNTGELFF | TRBJ2-2 | TRBD1 | few | TRBV27
TGTGCCAGCAGTTTGGCCGGGACAGGGTTCTACGAGCAGTACTTC | CASSLAGTGFYEQYF | TRBJ2-7 | TRBD1 | few | TRBV27
TGCAGCGTTGAACGGGGAACCACCACAGATACGCAGTATTTT | CSVERGTTTDTQYF | TRBJ2-3 | - | few | TRBV29-1
TGCAGTGCTAGGAGGGCTAGCGGTTCCTACGAGCAGTACTTC | CSARRASGSYEQYF | TRBJ2-7 | TRBD2 | many | TRBV20-1
TGTGCCAGCAGCCACGGGCCTAGCGGCTACAATGAGCAGTTCTTC | CASSHGPSGYNEQFF | TRBJ2-1 | TRBD2 | - | TRBV7-9
TGTGCCAGCAGCTTACAATCAGGGTTGGGAACTGAAGCTTTCTTT | CASSLQSGLGTEAFF | TRBJ1-1 | - | - | TRBV7-9
TGTGCCAGCAGGCCCGGGAACACTGAAGCTTTCTTT | CASRPGNTEAFF | TRBJ1-1 | - | many | TRBV12-3/TRBV12-4
TGTGCCAGCAGCTTAAGGAGAGGGGACAATCAGCCCCAGCATTTT | CASSLRRGDNQPQHF | TRBJ1-5 | - | - | TRBV7-2
TGCGCCAGCAGCGAAGTTACGGGACTAGCGAATACAGATACGCAGTATTTT | CASSEVTGLANTDTQYF | TRBJ2-3 | TRBD2 | - | TRBV4-1
TGCAGCGTTATCGACAATGAGCAGTTCTTC | CSVIDNEQFF | TRBJ2-1 | - | - | TRBV29-1